This section outlines one T cell receptor beta chain sequence together with its context. This sample was taken from a study of CD8 T cells in ankylosing spondylitis. TCRdb redid the calling of the 5' RACE reads with MiXCR, one entry per CDR3 protein. The profile shows 150,000 to 250,000 distinct CDR3 sequences, 9.5% to 15% of them singletons. The CDR3 is 15 amino acids. The germline V and J ends were trimmed by 1 base and 1 base, with 8 bases remaining between them. The V gene's germline CDR1 is SNHLY and CDR2 FYNNEI. The chain links TRBV2 to TRBJ2-1; tentatively, D is TRBD1 (5 bases). Material for sequencing was blood, either unsorted or a sorted T cell fraction (not recorded which). The receptor's source is a male donor with ankylosing spondylitis or in good health (not recorded which). The CDR3 coding sequence is TGTGCCAGCAGTGAAGGTAGGGGATCCTACAATGAGCAGTTCTTC. Its translation: CASSEGRGSYNEQFF.